These 9 T cell receptor beta chains came from one sample sequenced in a study of graft-versus-host responses after intestinal transplantation. Which antigens these TCRs recognize remains unknown. Assay: immunoSEQ multiplex PCR; the TCRdb copy retains only in-frame clones and omits some. The sample shows roughly 110,000 clones, approximately 88% of them seen only once. Material: unstimulated CD4+ T cells sorted from spleen or lymph node cells, obtained before transplant. The receptors derive from a human donor who was the organ donor for an intestinal transplant.

The rearrangement uses TRBV7-2 and TRBJ1-4, with D possibly being TRBD1 (5 bases). Germline lookup yields CDR1 SGHTA and CDR2 FQGNSA. CDR3 length: 16 amino acids. Trimming pared 5 bases from V and 1 base from J, leaving 14 bases between. The CDR3 here is CASSVVPGGTNEKLFF. CDR3 bases: TGTGCCAGCAGCGTTGTTCCGGGGGGAACTAATGAAAAACTGTTTTTT. Full variable domain (missing parts from reference TRBV7-2 and TRBJ1-4): GAGVSQSPSNKVTEKGKDVELRCDPISGHTALYWYRQSLGQGLEFLIYFQGNSAPDKSGLPSDRFSAERTGGSVSTLTIQRTQQEDSAVYLCASSVVPGGTNEKLFFGSGTQLSVL.

The chain carries TRBV2 and TRBJ1-2, with D possibly matching TRBD1 (6 bases). This CDR3 contains 15 residues. Germline assignment: CDR1 SNHLY and CDR2 FYNNEI. The V end lost 6 bases, the J end lost 2 bases, and 16 bases lay between the germline ends. As DNA, the CDR3 is TGTGCCAGCAGATTTTCGGGACAAGCAAACTATGGCTACACCTTC. Its translation: CASRFSGQANYGYTF.

The chain carries TRBV7-9 and TRBJ2-7, with D possibly being TRBD1 or TRBD2 (5 bases each). The germline V and J ends were trimmed by 1 base and 2 bases, with 9 bases remaining between them. The length of the CDR3 is 14 residues. Germline lookup yields CDR1 SEHNR and CDR2 FQNEAQ (reference sequence). The CDR3 sequence is CASSLDLGPYEQYF. Written as DNA, the CDR3 is TGTGCCAGCAGCTTAGATCTGGGACCCTACGAGCAGTACTTC.

The chain has TRBV6-5 and TRBJ1-5; perhaps TRBD1 as D (6 bases). CDR3 size: 15 residues. Germline values: CDR1 MNHEY, CDR2 SVGAGI. V lost 0 bases and J lost 3, with 9 bases in between. The CDR3 nucleotides are TGTGCCAGCAGTTACTCGAGGGGGGCCAATCAGCCCCAGCATTTT. This codes for CASSYSRGANQPQHF.

The CDR3 DNA follows: TGTGCCAGCAGCTCAGGACTAGCGGGAGACTACGAGCAGTACTTC. Encoded protein: CASSSGLAGDYEQYF. The V gene is TRBV7-6, the J gene TRBJ2-7, with TRBD2 identical over 13 bases. The junction had 3 bases not matched to a gene; V was cut back by 4 bases and J by 3 bases. Germline V gene sequence: CDR1 SGHVS, CDR2 FNYEAQ. The CDR3 is 15 residues long.

The J gene is TRBJ2-5, the V gene TRBV25-1, with TRBD1 identical over 8 bases. The V gene end was trimmed by 3 bases and the J gene end by 5 bases; junction bases not matched to a gene: 8. Germline V CDR1 and CDR2: MGHDK, SYGVNS. CDR3 length equals 15 residues. The CDR3 reads CASSDHGRGRETQYF. In DNA form, the CDR3 reads TGTGCCAGCAGTGATCACGGCAGGGGGCGGGAGACCCAGTACTTC.

The chain uses TRBV5-5 and TRBJ1-2; D perhaps matches TRBD1 (6 bases). Trimming cost V 4 bases and J 4 bases, with 23 bases left between them. There are 17 residues in the CDR3. Germline assignment: CDR1 SGHKS and CDR2 YYEKEE (reference sequence). CDR3 protein: CASSLGQGKTIRYGYTF. CDR3 coding DNA: TGTGCCAGCAGCCTCGGGCAGGGGAAAACGATTCGCTATGGCTACACCTTC.

This chain links TRBV4-1 with TRBJ2-5; D is ambiguous. V was pared by 0 bases and J by 5 bases, with 7 bases between. There are 13 residues in the CDR3. Germline values: CDR1 MGHRA, CDR2 YSYEKL. The CDR3: CASSQDRRETQYF. Written as DNA, the CDR3 is TGCGCCAGCAGCCAAGATCGGCGGGAGACCCAGTACTTC.

This clone was seen only once. The chain uses TRBV27 and TRBJ1-2, with D perhaps TRBD1 (5 bases). The CDR3 is made up of 15 amino acids. V was trimmed by 3 bases and J by 0 bases, leaving 11 bases between them. Germline CDR1 reads MNHEY; CDR2 reads SMNVEV (reference sequence). This CDR3 is CASSFAGQPNYGYTF. The CDR3 region has the DNA TGTGCCAGCAGTTTCGCAGGGCAACCTAACTATGGCTACACCTTC.